This T cell receptor beta chain emerged from a study of cytomegalovirus exposure and HLA in healthy donors (dated by TCRdb to the late 2010s). With regard to the full study: An earlier analysis of approximately 640 of the donors reported 250 to 350 Gb of sequence data and 117 million unique TCR beta sequences from 150 million to 200 million T cells. An early release that covered fewer than 750 HLA-typed donors contained about 300 gigabases of sequencing data and tens of millions of unique TCR sequences. The genetic ancestry cluster associated with self-reported Caucasian donors included 81% of the 350 to 500 genotyped donors. The study was designed to test whether signatures of past pathogen exposure could be identified by cataloging public T cell receptors. The T cell repertoires of 666 subjects were profiled by immunosequencing and related to cytomegalovirus serostatus. In addition to the first cohort of 650 to 800 subjects, a separate validation cohort of approximately 120 different subjects was used. To predict cytomegalovirus infection status, the study combined high-throughput TCR immunosequencing, statistical association of individual TCRs with disease status, and machine learning. In a later analysis, previously published TCR beta repertoires from roughly 710 donors were re-analyzed and high-resolution HLA genotyping was added so that TCR occurrence patterns could be studied. Rather than using new phenotypic data, the later analysis identified candidate immune exposures from TCR beta sequences and from how often those sequences occurred across donors. In an earlier analysis of 587 of the donors, high-throughput TCR beta sequencing was used to judge whether each TCR beta V gene segment behaved as functional or pseudogenic. Alongside the repertoire data, information on donor age, sex, ethnicity and CMV serostatus was compiled. In a later genetic analysis, genome-wide SNP genotypes for 398 of the 666 donors were used, and that subset was treated as a discovery cohort. Every repertoire in the discovery cohort had been generated on one and the same sequencing platform. HLA typing covered class I and class II loci at four-digit resolution. The number of typed donors differed by locus: about 629-640 for A, B, C, DRB1 and DQB1; approximately 530 for DQA1; about 600 for DPA1; and 400 to 480 for DPB1. Several DR-DQ haplotypes were treated as single units for association and clustering because of strong linkage in the cohort. Among 300 to 500 genotyped donors of the cohort, an average of around 250,000 unique TCR beta nucleotide sequences was sequenced per donor, of which approximately 18% were non-productive.

The library came from the immunoSEQ multiplex PCR assay. The multiplex PCR relied on a mix of 60 forward primers for TCR Vbeta segments and 13 reverse primers for TCR Jbeta segments. A multiplex PCR assay on genomic DNA amplified the CDR3 region of rearranged TCR beta genes. The amplified TCR beta libraries were sequenced on the Illumina HiSeq System as 87-base-pair reads. The original methods were these. Across the 666 repertoires, a later analysis counted 78 million or so unique TCR beta chains, about 10 million of which were shared by at least two donors. Raw reads were error-corrected and collapsed into unique sequences with a nearest-neighbor algorithm that merged closely related sequences to remove PCR and sequencing errors. CDR3 sequences were aligned to IMGT reference sequences to assign V, D and J gene segments. For a sequence to be retained, at least a six-nucleotide match to both a V gene segment and a J gene segment was required. Rearrangements were classified as productive when the CDR3 lacked stop codons and remained in frame with V and J, and all other rearrangements were classified as non-productive. CDR3 was defined by IMGT convention, running from the second conserved V-encoded cysteine to the conserved J-encoded phenylalanine. The earlier analysis of 550 to 650 of the donors excluded any sequence lacking an unambiguous match to a single V gene segment. An earlier analysis of under 750 of the donors called V segments functional above 56.7% productive rearrangements and segregating when the between-donor standard deviation exceeded 5%. A statistical classification framework was built to diagnose cytomegalovirus status from the catalog of TCR beta chain sequences. In a later analysis, V and J genes were assigned by comparing TCR nucleotide sequences against IMGT/GENE-DB human TR gene sequences. The TCRdist pipeline was used in a later analysis to assign CDR3 sequences and most-parsimonious VDJ recombination scenarios. In a later analysis, each TCR beta chain was defined by its CDR3 amino acid sequence together with its V-gene family, and reads lacking a unique V-gene family were excluded. As a way to deal with suspected cross-contamination and a sequencing artifact, a later analysis dropped approximately 570 nucleotide sequences that were highly shared and had low generation probability. In a later analysis, a clonal expansion index was calculated for each public chain from normalized within-repertoire ranks of inferred template counts. Generation probabilities in a later analysis came from a VDJ recombination model fitted to out-of-frame rearrangements, and those results were checked against IGoR. In a later analysis, TCR-TCR, TCR-HLA and TCR-CMV co-occurrence was scored with hypergeometric tests, and a repertoire-size bias correction was applied to TCR pairs. A later analysis estimated false discovery rates by permuting HLA or CMV assignments 20 times. In a later analysis, co-occurring TCRs were grouped using DBSCAN, and TCRdist sequence similarity was added for clustering within HLA-allele-positive subsets. Repertoires with fewer than 30,000 or more than 120,000 public chains, plus five repertoires with anomalous nucleotide sharing, were excluded from co-occurrence clustering. The source is immuneACCESS, and TCRdb retained only in-frame sequences with V and J called. Part of the clones is not carried over; for the studies checked, unresolved V genes explain less than half of this, and the remainder is unexplained. That table furnishes V, J and clone size, whereas the DNA furnished D and trimming. The sample data list more than 150,000 clones, and roughly 80% of these were observed just once. The ten largest clones capture around 3.9% of the sample.

Of note for this clone: No antigen is known for it. The record has no base qualities; no much larger clone is one base away.

Study-wide findings and limitations: Some IMGT-functional V segments, including TRBV6-2 and TRBV6-3, could not be told apart with the 87-base-pair reads, so those segments were excluded. While some public TCRs were present in many individuals, most TCR sequences turned up only very rarely across donors. Linkage disequilibrium might explain the correlated functional status among segregating V segments, but an unknown experimental factor could not be ruled out. For the cohort, immune exposure information was limited to CMV serostatus. A later genetic analysis reported fewer N-insertions in productive TCRs among donors in an Asian-associated ancestry cluster than the approximately 700-donor mean. A later analysis associated about 17,000 TCR beta sequences with specific HLA alleles at a false discovery rate of 0.05. In an earlier analysis of about 600 of the donors, most TCR beta V segments appeared in productive rearrangements about 87% or about 30% of the time, broadly matching IMGT annotations. A later analysis found that HLA-associated TCR beta chains were more clonally expanded and had lower generation probabilities than equally common non-associated chains. Because counts were too low, 15 to 20 rarely observed V segments, including chromosome 9 orphons, were excluded from the earlier analysis of 587 of the donors. In this cohort, only TCR beta chains were sequenced, and detectable features were limited by the absence of alpha or paired-chain data. The study listed over 150 TCR beta chains as associated with cytomegalovirus. The authors suggested that the approach could potentially be generalized to other disease states and immunological phenotypes. Roughly uniform sequencing depth across donors was assumed in presence/absence analyses, although this assumption may not hold. In vitro tests confirmed that a few of the cytomegalovirus-associated TCR beta chains recognize cytomegalovirus antigens. The sequencing pipeline was judged likely to have produced a cluster of highly shared sequence variants as a technical artifact. Strong co-occurrence of HLA alleles, especially DR and DQ, made assigning TCR associations to individual alleles difficult. V-gene and J-gene trimming of TCR beta chains was associated with a missense DCLRE1C variant in a later genetic analysis, and the association was replicated in an independent cohort. HLA typing was unavailable for some donors at each locus, so association tests used only the typed subset. In a later analysis, TCR association rates were found to vary across HLA loci, with the most associated TCRs seen for DRB1 alleles and the fewest for HLA-C alleles. In a later analysis, several top co-occurrence clusters were reported to appear linked to parvovirus B19, influenza, CMV and Epstein-Barr virus. The classifier was reported to diagnose cytomegalovirus status with high specificity and sensitivity in both the original cohort and the validation cohort. A later analysis found that most CMV-associated TCR beta chains appeared HLA-restricted, with HLA associations seemingly driven largely by CMV exposure. A further reported finding was that TCR beta sequences accurately predicted the HLA-A and HLA-B alleles for most subjects in the first cohort.

The CDR3 spans 16 residues, from the cysteine through the phenylalanine. CDR3 DNA is the only sequence kept; it has 48 bases, read in frame from the first base. CDR1 and CDR2 are drawn from the germline V gene: ENHRY, SYGVKD. Trimming removed 3 bases from V and 0 bases from J; the gene matches leave 5 bases unexplained. The cohort comprised around 690 healthy bone marrow donors. Cohort members were all nominally healthy when sampled, although unrecorded immune exposures were likely present. The donor was CMV seronegative and was included in the group of 352 seronegative cohort members. A peripheral blood sample was collected from each donor, and TCR beta sequencing was performed on peripheral blood mononuclear cells. The Qiagen DNeasy Blood Extraction Kit was used to extract genomic DNA from the blood cell samples.

The chain was built from TRBV10-3 and TRBJ2-7; TRBD2 lines up with 10 middle nucleotides. Sequencing was done on a sample of PBMCs. The receptor's source is a man between 45 and 60 years old in good health and CMV-seronegative. The CDR3 protein sequence reads: CAISDETSGLSYEQYF. The sequenced DNA: TGTGCCATCAGTGACGAGACTAGCGGGCTCTCCTACGAGCAGTACTTC.